Listed below are T cell receptor beta chains from one sample, sequenced in a study of blood T cell repertoires in COVID-19. Only in-frame clones appear in the TCRdb table, and some are missing; sequencing was by immunoSEQ multiplex PCR. This table has around 240,000 clones, over 75% appearing once. What was sequenced was PBMCs or T cells enriched from blood (not recorded which). These TCRs come from a woman aged 45-60 years who had recovered from COVID-19. Each CDR3 is given with its conserved first and last residue. A D gene is named only where the DNA matches it firmly. Only part of the rows carry a size: once, few, many, or a class if the clone is expanded.

J gene: TRBJ2-7
V gene: TRBV28
clone size: NA
D gene: NA
CDR3 protein: CASSTRVEQYF
CDR3 DNA: TGTGCCAGCAGCACCAGGGTCGAGCAGTACTTC

J gene: TRBJ1-4
V gene: TRBV2
clone size: NA
D gene: NA
CDR3 protein: CASSRRVEEKLFF
CDR3 DNA: TGTGCCAGCAGCCGCCGGGTAGAAGAAAAACTGTTTTTT

J gene: TRBJ2-2
V gene: TRBV5-4
clone size: NA
D gene: TRBD2
CDR3 protein: CASNDGLAGFVTGELFF
CDR3 DNA: TGTGCCAGCAACGATGGGCTAGCGGGATTTGTCACCGGGGAGCTGTTTTTT

J gene: TRBJ2-7
V gene: TRBV2
clone size: NA
D gene: NA
CDR3 protein: CASNTPGVYEQYF
CDR3 DNA: TGTGCCAGCAATACCCCCGGGGTCTACGAGCAGTACTTC

J gene: TRBJ2-5
V gene: TRBV7-6
clone size: few
D gene: NA
CDR3 protein: CASSPRTGAETQYF
CDR3 DNA: TGTGCCAGCAGCCCCCGAACGGGAGCAGAGACCCAGTACTTC

J gene: TRBJ2-1
V gene: TRBV7-6
clone size: NA
D gene: TRBD1
CDR3 protein: CASSSGQLSSYNEQFF
CDR3 DNA: TGTGCCAGCAGCTCGGGACAGTTGAGCTCCTACAATGAGCAGTTCTTC

J gene: TRBJ2-5
V gene: TRBV7-9
clone size: NA
D gene: TRBD1
CDR3 protein: CASSSTRGLETQYF
CDR3 DNA: TGTGCCAGCAGCTCGACCAGGGGGCTAGAGACCCAGTACTTC

J gene: TRBJ2-7
V gene: TRBV11-2
clone size: NA
D gene: TRBD1
CDR3 protein: CASSPQGAVIYEQYF
CDR3 DNA: TGTGCCAGCAGCCCCCAGGGGGCGGTAATCTACGAGCAGTACTTC

J gene: TRBJ2-7
V gene: TRBV5-1
clone size: once
D gene: TRBD1
CDR3 protein: CASSFSLGGQGSYEQYF
CDR3 DNA: TGCGCCAGCAGCTTTTCCTTAGGAGGACAGGGTTCCTACGAGCAGTACTTC

J gene: TRBJ1-5
V gene: TRBV27
clone size: NA
D gene: NA
CDR3 protein: CASSDGTADQPQHF
CDR3 DNA: TGTGCCAGCAGCGACGGGACTGCGGATCAGCCCCAGCATTTT

J gene: TRBJ2-7
V gene: TRBV6-1
clone size: NA
D gene: NA
CDR3 protein: CASSEGGEHAVYEQYF
CDR3 DNA: TGTGCCAGCAGTGAAGGAGGAGAGCACGCGGTCTACGAGCAGTACTTC

J gene: TRBJ1-1
V gene: TRBV28
clone size: NA
D gene: NA
CDR3 protein: CASSLRWTPSEAFF
CDR3 DNA: TGTGCCAGCAGTTTAAGGTGGACACCTTCTGAAGCTTTCTTT

J gene: TRBJ2-1
V gene: TRBV27
clone size: NA
D gene: TRBD2
CDR3 protein: CASGYPGLAGEGGQFF
CDR3 DNA: TGTGCCAGCGGATACCCGGGACTAGCGGGCGAGGGAGGGCAGTTCTTC

J gene: TRBJ2-1
V gene: TRBV10-3
clone size: NA
D gene: NA
CDR3 protein: CAISEGRDAYNEQFF
CDR3 DNA: TGTGCCATCAGTGAAGGGCGGGACGCTTACAATGAGCAGTTCTTC

J gene: TRBJ2-1
V gene: TRBV5-1
clone size: NA
D gene: TRBD1
CDR3 protein: CASSVRDRANEQFF
CDR3 DNA: TGCGCCAGCAGCGTCCGGGACAGGGCTAATGAGCAGTTCTTC

J gene: TRBJ2-3
V gene: TRBV5-4
clone size: NA
D gene: NA
CDR3 protein: CASSWPSQDTQYF
CDR3 DNA: TGTGCCAGCAGCTGGCCATCTCAAGATACGCAGTATTTT

J gene: TRBJ1-2
V gene: TRBV13
clone size: NA
D gene: NA
CDR3 protein: CASSPKGTTAIF
CDR3 DNA: TGTGCCAGCAGCCCTAAGGGGACAACCGCAATCTTC

J gene: TRBJ1-1
V gene: TRBV28
clone size: once
D gene: TRBD1
CDR3 protein: CASSTGGQGVSEAFF
CDR3 DNA: TGTGCCAGCAGTACAGGGGGACAGGGTGTTTCTGAAGCTTTCTTT

J gene: TRBJ1-4
V gene: TRBV4-1
clone size: NA
D gene: NA
CDR3 protein: CASSLRITGDNEKLFF
CDR3 DNA: TGCGCCAGCAGCCTGAGAATAACGGGGGATAATGAAAAACTGTTTTTT

J gene: TRBJ1-5
V gene: TRBV27
clone size: NA
D gene: NA
CDR3 protein: CASSLSISGSNQPQHF
CDR3 DNA: TGTGCCAGCAGTTTATCGATATCAGGGAGCAATCAGCCCCAGCATTTT

J gene: TRBJ2-7
V gene: TRBV7-8
clone size: NA
D gene: TRBD1
CDR3 protein: CASSLEGQGGYDEQYF
CDR3 DNA: TGTGCCAGCAGCTTAGAAGGACAGGGCGGTTATGACGAGCAGTACTTC

J gene: TRBJ2-2
V gene: TRBV5-1
clone size: few
D gene: TRBD2
CDR3 protein: CASSSASGITGELFF
CDR3 DNA: TGCGCCAGCAGCTCCGCTAGCGGGATCACCGGGGAGCTGTTTTTT

J gene: TRBJ1-2
V gene: TRBV10-3
clone size: NA
D gene: TRBD1
CDR3 protein: CALGEGQIYNYGYTF
CDR3 DNA: TGTGCCCTCGGTGAGGGACAGATTTACAACTATGGCTACACCTTC

J gene: TRBJ1-5
V gene: TRBV28
clone size: NA
D gene: TRBD1
CDR3 protein: CASSLSGQGGNQPQHF
CDR3 DNA: TGTGCCAGCAGTTTATCGGGACAGGGTGGCAATCAGCCCCAGCATTTT

J gene: TRBJ2-7
V gene: TRBV5-1
clone size: few
D gene: TRBD1
CDR3 protein: CASSLRPLGQGFTYEQYF
CDR3 DNA: TGCGCCAGCAGCTTACGACCCCTCGGACAGGGGTTTACCTACGAGCAGTACTTC

J gene: TRBJ2-7
V gene: TRBV12-3/TRBV12-4
clone size: NA
D gene: NA
CDR3 protein: CASSFRGYEQYF
CDR3 DNA: TGTGCCAGCAGTTTTCGGGGTTACGAGCAGTACTTC

J gene: TRBJ2-5
V gene: TRBV7-2
clone size: NA
D gene: NA
CDR3 protein: CASSLGRFGGETQYF
CDR3 DNA: TGTGCCAGCAGCTTAGGGAGGTTCGGGGGAGAGACCCAGTACTTC

J gene: TRBJ1-1
V gene: TRBV3-1/TRBV3-2
clone size: NA
D gene: NA
CDR3 protein: CASSPGAGVSTEAFF
CDR3 DNA: TGTGCCAGCAGCCCGGGGGCGGGGGTATCCACTGAAGCTTTCTTT

J gene: TRBJ2-3
V gene: TRBV28
clone size: NA
D gene: TRBD2
CDR3 protein: CASSLETSGRGTDTQYF
CDR3 DNA: TGTGCCAGCAGTTTAGAGACTAGCGGGAGAGGGACAGATACGCAGTATTTT

J gene: TRBJ2-2
V gene: TRBV6-5
clone size: few
D gene: NA
CDR3 protein: CASSILAEGAGELFF
CDR3 DNA: TGTGCCAGCAGTATCCTAGCGGAGGGGGCCGGGGAGCTGTTTTTT